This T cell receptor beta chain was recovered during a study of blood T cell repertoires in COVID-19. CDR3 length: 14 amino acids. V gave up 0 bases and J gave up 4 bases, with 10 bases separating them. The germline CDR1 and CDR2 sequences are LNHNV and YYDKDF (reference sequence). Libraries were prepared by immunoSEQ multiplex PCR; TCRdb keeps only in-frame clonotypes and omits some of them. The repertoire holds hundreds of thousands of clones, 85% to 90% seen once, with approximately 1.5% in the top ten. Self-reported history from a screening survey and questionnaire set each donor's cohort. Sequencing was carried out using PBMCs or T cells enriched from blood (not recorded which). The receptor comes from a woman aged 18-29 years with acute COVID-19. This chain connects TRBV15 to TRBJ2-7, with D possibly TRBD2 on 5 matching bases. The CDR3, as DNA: TGTGCCACCAGCAGAGATATGAGGGAGTACGAGCAGTACTTC. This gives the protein CATSRDMREYEQYF.